Listed below are T cell receptor beta chains from one sample, sequenced in a study of blood T cells in healthy people across ages. Using its own MiXCR run on the 5' RACE reads, TCRdb lists one record per CDR3 protein. Of approximately 940,000 distinct CDR3 sequences in the sample, roughly 48% were seen once. The sequencing sample was made of blood. The receptors stem from a man younger than 45 in good health. CDR3s include the opening cysteine and the closing phenylalanine or tryptophan. A D gene is named only where the DNA matches it firmly. Some rows mark clone size as missing; the rest say once, few, many or name a class of expanded clone.

CDR3aa: CSARSSRGAEVEEQYF
CDR3nt: TGCAGTGCTAGAAGCAGTAGGGGGGCTGAGGTGGAAGAGCAGTACTTC
d_gene: NA
v_gene: TRBV20-1
abundance: NA
j_gene: TRBJ2-7

CDR3aa: CASSQDLASGATTDTQYF
CDR3nt: TGCGCCAGCAGCCAAGATCTTGCTAGCGGGGCCACCACAGATACGCAGTATTTT
d_gene: TRBD2
v_gene: TRBV4-3
abundance: NA
j_gene: TRBJ2-3

CDR3aa: CASGDRGYMNTEAFF
CDR3nt: TGTGCCAGCGGCGACAGGGGCTATATGAACACTGAAGCTTTCTTT
d_gene: TRBD1
v_gene: TRBV6-2/TRBV6-3
abundance: few
j_gene: TRBJ1-1

CDR3aa: CASSSVDGGDTEAFF
CDR3nt: TGTGCCAGCAGCTCCGTCGACGGTGGGGACACTGAAGCTTTCTTT
d_gene: NA
v_gene: TRBV7-9
abundance: NA
j_gene: TRBJ1-1

CDR3aa: CASLRAGTSYEQYF
CDR3nt: TGTGCCAGCCTCCGGGCTGGGACAAGCTACGAGCAGTACTTC
d_gene: NA
v_gene: TRBV6-6
abundance: few
j_gene: TRBJ2-7

CDR3aa: CASNEEENPYEQYF
CDR3nt: TGTGCCAGCAATGAAGAAGAGAATCCCTACGAGCAGTACTTC
d_gene: NA
v_gene: TRBV27
abundance: NA
j_gene: TRBJ2-7

CDR3aa: CASSQDPGLAAYEQYF
CDR3nt: TGTGCCAGCAGCCAAGATCCAGGCCTAGCGGCCTACGAGCAGTACTTC
d_gene: TRBD2
v_gene: TRBV4-2
abundance: few
j_gene: TRBJ2-7

CDR3aa: CASSLEAAREQYF
CDR3nt: TGTGCCAGCAGCTTAGAGGCCGCGCGCGAGCAGTACTTC
d_gene: NA
v_gene: TRBV7-2
abundance: few
j_gene: TRBJ2-7

CDR3aa: CASSQEKWDSIQETQYF
CDR3nt: TGTGCCAGCAGCCAAGAGAAGTGGGACTCTATCCAAGAGACCCAGTACTTC
d_gene: NA
v_gene: TRBV3-1
abundance: NA
j_gene: TRBJ2-5

CDR3aa: CASSPTDPDTEAFF
CDR3nt: TGTGCCAGCAGCCCGACGGACCCTGACACTGAAGCTTTCTTT
d_gene: NA
v_gene: TRBV7-9
abundance: many
j_gene: TRBJ1-1

CDR3aa: CASSLGGGYYNEQFF
CDR3nt: TGTGCCAGCAGCTTAGGGGGGGGCTACTACAATGAGCAGTTCTTC
d_gene: NA
v_gene: TRBV11-3
abundance: many
j_gene: TRBJ2-1

CDR3aa: CASSHQRQGPFRGYTF
CDR3nt: TGTGCCAGCAGTCACCAGAGACAGGGGCCCTTTAGAGGCTACACCTTC
d_gene: TRBD1
v_gene: TRBV6-5
abundance: NA
j_gene: TRBJ1-2

CDR3aa: CASSSRTGASYEQYF
CDR3nt: TGTGCCAGCAGCTCACGTACGGGGGCCTCCTACGAGCAGTACTTC
d_gene: NA
v_gene: TRBV4-2
abundance: NA
j_gene: TRBJ2-7

CDR3aa: CASSPPGPESYEQYF
CDR3nt: TGTGCCAGCAGTCCTCCGGGACCCGAGTCCTACGAGCAGTACTTC
d_gene: NA
v_gene: TRBV28
abundance: NA
j_gene: TRBJ2-7

CDR3aa: CASSQDRINQPQHF
CDR3nt: TGCGCCAGCAGCCAAGATAGGATCAATCAGCCCCAGCATTTT
d_gene: NA
v_gene: TRBV4-3
abundance: NA
j_gene: TRBJ1-5

CDR3aa: CASSYSIGVSTKTNYGYTF
CDR3nt: TGTGCCAGCAGTTACTCGATAGGAGTTTCAACTAAGACTAACTATGGCTACACCTTC
d_gene: NA
v_gene: TRBV6-5
abundance: NA
j_gene: TRBJ1-2

CDR3aa: CASSYSNAGGRYEQYF
CDR3nt: TGTGCCAGCAGTTACTCTAATGCCGGGGGAAGATACGAGCAGTACTTC
d_gene: NA
v_gene: TRBV6-5
abundance: NA
j_gene: TRBJ2-7

CDR3aa: CATSDARAKQETQYF
CDR3nt: TGTGCCACCAGTGACGCGAGGGCAAAACAAGAGACCCAGTACTTC
d_gene: NA
v_gene: TRBV24-1
abundance: NA
j_gene: TRBJ2-5

CDR3aa: CSVADSGANVLTF
CDR3nt: TGCAGCGTTGCGGACTCTGGGGCCAACGTCCTGACTTTC
d_gene: NA
v_gene: TRBV29-1
abundance: NA
j_gene: TRBJ2-6

CDR3aa: CASSLGYGYSNQPQHF
CDR3nt: TGTGCCAGCAGTTTAGGGTACGGGTATAGCAATCAGCCCCAGCATTTT
d_gene: NA
v_gene: TRBV12-3/TRBV12-4
abundance: NA
j_gene: TRBJ1-5

CDR3aa: CASSDAGRRGGYNGQFF
CDR3nt: TGTGCCAGCAGTGACGCTGGGAGGCGGGGGGGTTACAATGGGCAGTTCTTC
d_gene: TRBD2
v_gene: TRBV28
abundance: NA
j_gene: TRBJ2-1

CDR3aa: CASSSDRGYGNTIYF
CDR3nt: TGTGCCAGCAGCTCCGACAGGGGTTATGGAAACACCATATATTTT
d_gene: TRBD1
v_gene: TRBV7-2
abundance: NA
j_gene: TRBJ1-3

CDR3aa: CASSPPGGNEKLFF
CDR3nt: TGTGCCAGCAGCCCCCCGGGAGGCAATGAAAAACTGTTTTTT
d_gene: NA
v_gene: TRBV28
abundance: few
j_gene: TRBJ1-4

CDR3aa: CASSDWRNRSGPTDTQYF
CDR3nt: TGTGCCAGCAGCGACTGGCGGAATCGAAGCGGTCCCACAGATACGCAGTATTTT
d_gene: NA
v_gene: TRBV12-3/TRBV12-4
abundance: NA
j_gene: TRBJ2-3

CDR3aa: CASSPGRTPEQFF
CDR3nt: TGTGCCAGCAGCCCGGGACGGACTCCTGAGCAGTTCTTC
d_gene: NA
v_gene: TRBV7-9
abundance: few
j_gene: TRBJ2-1

CDR3aa: CASSLDQTGPLYEQYF
CDR3nt: TGTGCCAGCAGCTTAGATCAGACAGGACCTCTCTACGAGCAGTACTTC
d_gene: NA
v_gene: TRBV7-2
abundance: few
j_gene: TRBJ2-7

CDR3aa: CASSLSVGYASEQFF
CDR3nt: TGTGCCAGCAGCTTATCAGTGGGGTACGCTTCCGAGCAGTTCTTC
d_gene: NA
v_gene: TRBV11-2
abundance: NA
j_gene: TRBJ2-1

CDR3aa: CASSLNQETQYF
CDR3nt: TGCGCCAGCAGCTTGAACCAAGAGACCCAGTACTTC
d_gene: NA
v_gene: TRBV5-1
abundance: many
j_gene: TRBJ2-5

CDR3aa: CASSFGTRSAEQFF
CDR3nt: TGCGCCAGCAGCTTCGGGACTAGGTCCGCTGAGCAGTTCTTC
d_gene: TRBD2
v_gene: TRBV4-1
abundance: few
j_gene: TRBJ2-1

CDR3aa: CSVRTGDTGELFF
CDR3nt: TGCAGCGTACGGACAGGGGACACCGGGGAGCTGTTTTTT
d_gene: TRBD1
v_gene: TRBV29-1
abundance: once
j_gene: TRBJ2-2

CDR3aa: CASGEGVLVTQYF
CDR3nt: TGTGCCAGCGGTGAAGGGGTACTAGTGACCCAGTACTTC
d_gene: NA
v_gene: TRBV25-1
abundance: NA
j_gene: TRBJ2-5

CDR3aa: CASSLTPEREKLFF
CDR3nt: TGTGCCAGCAGTTTAACCCCTGAACGGGAAAAACTGTTTTTT
d_gene: NA
v_gene: TRBV28
abundance: NA
j_gene: TRBJ1-4

CDR3aa: CASSGLPGTESTDTQYF
CDR3nt: TGTGCCAGCAGCGGACTTCCCGGGACAGAGAGCACAGATACGCAGTATTTT
d_gene: TRBD1
v_gene: TRBV27
abundance: few
j_gene: TRBJ2-3

CDR3aa: CAISEGQVFSYEQYF
CDR3nt: TGTGCCATCAGTGAGGGGCAGGTCTTTTCCTACGAGCAGTACTTC
d_gene: NA
v_gene: TRBV10-3
abundance: few
j_gene: TRBJ2-7

CDR3aa: CASSQSLGRDRHEKLFF
CDR3nt: TGCGCCAGCAGCCAATCCCTAGGCCGGGACCGTCATGAAAAACTGTTTTTT
d_gene: NA
v_gene: TRBV4-1
abundance: NA
j_gene: TRBJ1-4

CDR3aa: CSVGQGPPYEQYF
CDR3nt: TGCAGCGTTGGACAGGGACCTCCCTACGAGCAGTACTTC
d_gene: TRBD1
v_gene: TRBV29-1
abundance: many
j_gene: TRBJ2-7

CDR3aa: CASRLLLGGYREKLFF
CDR3nt: TGTGCCAGCAGACTCCTTTTAGGGGGCTATAGGGAAAAACTGTTTTTT
d_gene: TRBD1
v_gene: TRBV27
abundance: NA
j_gene: TRBJ1-4

CDR3aa: CASGRADLSTDTQYF
CDR3nt: TGTGCCAGCGGACGGGCCGACCTTTCCACAGATACGCAGTATTTT
d_gene: NA
v_gene: TRBV6-2/TRBV6-3
abundance: NA
j_gene: TRBJ2-3

CDR3aa: CASSLGSRSGRETQYF
CDR3nt: TGTGCCAGCAGCTTAGGCTCGAGAAGTGGAAGGGAGACCCAGTACTTC
d_gene: NA
v_gene: TRBV7-6
abundance: NA
j_gene: TRBJ2-5